These 24 T cell receptor beta chains share one sample of origin, sequenced in a study of CD8 T cells in Susac syndrome. When the RNA was reverse transcribed, random hexamers were used with an input of about 0.45 to 1 ug. In TCRdb, the immunoSEQ multiplex PCR reads were re-called with MiXCR into one record per CDR3 protein. The sample has under 200,000 distinct CDR3 sequences, about 91% seen once. The sample comprised CD4+ T cells from PBMCs. Receptor source: a human donor with Susac syndrome.

J is TRBJ2-2 and V is TRBV27; the D is unclear. The V gene's germline CDR1 is MNHEY and CDR2 SMNVEV (reference sequence). The CDR3 sequence is 12 residues long. Trimming took off 5 bases at V and 0 bases at J, with 1 base between the two ends. The DNA for the CDR3 is TGTGCCAGCAGTACGAACACCGGGGAGCTGTTTTTT. It translates to CASSTNTGELFF.

The chain recombines TRBV28 with TRBJ2-7, with D possibly TRBD1 on 5 matching bases. Germline V gene data show CDR1 as MDHEN and CDR2 as SYDVKM. The CDR3 has 13 amino acids. V dropped 3 bases and J dropped 6 bases, with 12 bases sitting between them. The DNA of the CDR3 is TGTGCCAGCAGTTTTGGGCAGGGTTTCGAGCAGTACTTC. Amino acid sequence: CASSFGQGFEQYF.

This clonotype has a single count. The rearrangement uses TRBV20-1 and TRBJ2-1, with TRBD2 as a possible D gene (6 bases). CDR1 and CDR2 from the germline V gene are DFQATT and SNEGSKA (reference sequence). This CDR3 is built from 15 residues. With 4 bases removed from V and 0 bases from J, the gap between germline ends came to 13 bases. CDR3 coding DNA: TGCAGTGCTAAACCCCTAGCGTCCTCCTACAATGAGCAGTTCTTC. Translation gives CSAKPLASSYNEQFF.

The chain links TRBV24-1 to TRBJ1-2; possible D gene TRBD1, 5 bases. The germline V gene encodes CDR1 KGHDR and CDR2 SFDVKD. This CDR3 region has 18 residues. Trimming cost V 0 bases and J 0 bases, with 16 bases left between them. The CDR3 protein is CATSDLRTADTPNYGYTF. CDR3 nucleotide sequence: TGTGCCACCAGTGATTTGAGGACCGCGGACACCCCTAACTATGGCTACACCTTC.

This rearrangement joins TRBV25-1 to TRBJ2-6; D may correspond to TRBD1 or TRBD2 (5 bases each). The length of the CDR3 is 16 residues. Per germline, CDR1 MGHDK and CDR2 SYGVNS. Trimming cost V 9 bases and J 2 bases, with 17 bases left between them. The CDR3 DNA sequence: TGTGCCAGTAAAAACGACGTGGGGGCTGGGGCCAACGTCCTGACTTTC. Its translation: CASKNDVGAGANVLTF.

The chain uses TRBV4-2 and TRBJ2-7; possible D gene TRBD2, 5 bases. Germline loops: CDR1 LGHNA, CDR2 YNFKEQ. This CDR3 is built from 14 residues. Trimming stripped 4 bases from V and 4 bases from J, with 14 bases between. The CDR3 sequence: CASSLQRLGYEQYF. In DNA, the CDR3 is TGTGCCAGCAGCCTCCAGCGGTTAGGGTACGAGCAGTACTTC.

The V gene is TRBV5-1, the J gene TRBJ1-1; 9 nucleotides match TRBD1. The length of the CDR3 is 16 residues. From germline, CDR1 is SGHRS and CDR2 YFSETQ. V trimming: 2 bases; J trimming: 4 bases; junction bases outside the gene matches: 9. The CDR3 is CASSFLTGQGSTEAFF. Written as DNA, the CDR3 is TGCGCCAGCAGCTTCCTAACGGGACAGGGATCCACTGAAGCTTTCTTT.

The gene calls are TRBV20-1 and TRBJ2-2; 8 nucleotides line up with TRBD2. CDR1 is DFQATT, CDR2 SNEGSKA, per germline (reference sequence). Trimming removed 3 bases from V and 1 base from J; junction bases left unmatched: 10. The CDR3 spans 17 residues. The CDR3 reads CSARGSSSGRNTGELFF. The CDR3 nucleotides are TGCAGTGCTAGGGGGAGCTCTAGCGGGCGGAACACCGGGGAGCTGTTTTTT.

The gene calls are TRBV28 and TRBJ2-7, with no clear D. Germline V lookup: CDR1 MDHEN, CDR2 SYDVKM. The CDR3 covers 12 residues. The V gene lost 7 bases and the J gene lost 6 bases, with 13 bases spanning the gap. The CDR3 sequence is CASTGAFREQYF. Written as DNA, the CDR3 is TGTGCCAGCACAGGAGCATTTCGCGAGCAGTACTTC.

The V gene is TRBV10-2, the J gene TRBJ1-2; 7 bases are shared with TRBD1. The germline V gene encodes CDR1 WSHSY and CDR2 SAAADI. V dropped 6 bases and J dropped 3; count of bases not matched to a gene: 7. CDR3 size: 14 residues. In nucleotides, the CDR3 is TGCGCCAGCAGACGCGGACAGGCGTACTATGGCTACACCTTC. Protein sequence: CASRRGQAYYGYTF.

This chain links TRBV9 with TRBJ1-3; unclear D gene. The CDR3 totals 15 residues. Trimming removed 3 bases from V and 0 bases from J, with 10 bases in between. Per germline, CDR1 SGDLS and CDR2 YYNGEE. CDR3 coding DNA: TGTGCCAGCAGCGCTTATGACGCCTCTGGAAACACCATATATTTT. This sequence encodes CASSAYDASGNTIYF.

The chain recombines TRBV28 with TRBJ2-7; D gene ambiguous. Germline lookup yields CDR1 MDHEN and CDR2 SYDVKM. The CDR3 is 15 residues long. V lost 3 bases and J 2 bases, leaving 14 bases between the germline ends. CDR3 in amino acids: CASSFLRRSAYEQYF. Here the CDR3 DNA reads TGTGCCAGCAGTTTCCTTAGACGGAGCGCCTACGAGCAGTACTTC.

The chain carries TRBV6-2 or TRBV6-3 and TRBJ1-2, with a weak D call TRBD1 (5 bases). The V end lost 5 bases, the J end lost 4 bases, and 20 bases lay between the germline ends. CDR1 is MNHEY, CDR2 SVGEGT, per germline. The CDR3 covers 16 residues. CDR3 bases: TGTGCCAGCAGTCCCATCACTTTATCCGGGGGCTATGGCTACACCTTC. This translates into CASSPITLSGGYGYTF.

This clonotype showed up just a few times. The V gene is TRBV18, the J gene TRBJ2-7; D unresolved. Germline V lookup: CDR1 KGHSH, CDR2 LQKENI. The CDR3 is made up of 14 amino acids. V lost 2 bases and J 0 bases, leaving 8 bases between the germline ends. Here the CDR3 reads CASSPSTDSYEQYF. The CDR3, as DNA: TGTGCCAGCTCACCAAGCACAGACTCCTACGAGCAGTACTTC.

For the CDR3, the DNA is TGTGCCAGCAGGGTCACTAGCGGGAGCTTTGAGACCCAGTACTTC. As protein: CASRVTSGSFETQYF. V gene TRBV2 combines with J gene TRBJ2-5, with 11 positions matching TRBD2. The CDR3 spans 15 residues. CDR1 and CDR2 from the germline V gene are SNHLY and FYNNEI. J gave up 5 bases and V 6 bases, and 8 bases lay outside the gene matches.

This chain joins TRBV9 and TRBJ2-7; weak D call: TRBD1 (5 bases). Between the trimmed V and J ends, which lost 7 bases and 3 bases, there was a span of 14 bases. Germline loops: CDR1 SGDLS, CDR2 YYNGEE. CDR3 length: 13 residues. The CDR3 DNA reads TGTGCCAGCGGAGAAGGAACAGGCTACGAGCAGTACTTC. It is translated as CASGEGTGYEQYF.

This sequence joins TRBV20-1 and TRBJ2-3; 12 bases agree with TRBD2. The ends lost 5 bases at V and 5 bases at J; junction bases unmatched: 17. Germline CDR1 DFQATT, CDR2 SNEGSKA (reference sequence). The CDR3 consists of 18 residues. CDR3 bases: TGCAGTGCTCCAATTCTAGCGGGGGGGCTTATTTGGGAAGATACGCAGTATTTT. It codes for CSAPILAGGLIWEDTQYF.

Written as DNA, the CDR3 is TGTGCCAGCAGCCAAGGGGTTATCGGTAATTCACCCCTCCACTTT. Its protein is CASSQGVIGNSPLHF. This chain uses TRBV4-2 with TRBJ1-6; the D is unclear. V was pared by 1 base and J by 6 bases, with 10 bases between. The germline CDR1 and CDR2 sequences are LGHNA and YNFKEQ. There are 15 residues in the CDR3.

Note on this clonotype: Germline is not matched at one junction end, which may reflect a read error. CDR3 in DNA: TGTGCCAACAGCCAAGACGGTGATCAGCCCCAGCATTTT. The encoded protein is CANSQDGDQPQHF. This chain connects TRBV3-1 to TRBJ1-5; D remains ambiguous. This CDR3 has 13 residues. CDR1 is LGHDT and CDR2 is YNNKEL in the germline V gene (reference sequence).

The rearrangement joins TRBV10-3 to TRBJ2-3; 10 bases are a match to TRBD1. V was pared by 7 bases and J by 2 bases, with 6 bases of the junction left unmatched. Germline CDR1 reads ENHRY; CDR2 reads SYGVKD. This CDR3 is built from 15 residues. CDR3 bases: TGTGCCATCAATCGGGACAGGGGAACCACAGATACGCAGTATTTT. Its translation is CAINRDRGTTDTQYF.

The chain is built from TRBV7-9 and TRBJ2-3, with 8 nucleotides matching TRBD2. Germline CDR1 reads SEHNR; CDR2 reads FQNEAQ (reference sequence). V was pared by 4 bases and J by 2 bases, with 11 bases of the junction left unmatched. The CDR3 totals 17 residues. The CDR3 loop reads CASSSLGGGGPTDTQYF. Here the CDR3 DNA reads TGTGCCAGCAGCTCCCTCGGAGGCGGGGGGCCCACAGATACGCAGTATTTT.

This chain joins TRBV7-6 and TRBJ2-4, with D maybe TRBD1 (6 bases). The germline CDR1 and CDR2 sequences are SGHVS and FNYEAQ. The CDR3 spans 14 residues. The ends were cut back, 4 bases at V and 6 bases at J, with 13 bases in the middle. CDR3 nucleotides: TGTGCCAGCAGCTCCCGAGGGGGTGGAAACATTCAGTACTTC. The encoded protein is CASSSRGGGNIQYF.

The chain has TRBV5-1 and TRBJ2-3; 8 nucleotides agree with TRBD2. The germline V gene encodes CDR1 SGHRS and CDR2 YFSETQ. The ends lost 0 bases at V and 3 bases at J; junction bases unmatched: 6. The CDR3 is 16 residues long. CDR3 sequence: CASSLGTSRDTDTQYF. CDR3 bases: TGCGCCAGCAGCTTGGGGACTAGCAGGGATACAGATACGCAGTATTTT.

The chain joins TRBV5-8 to TRBJ2-5, with D uncertain. Between the trimmed V and J ends, which lost 2 bases and 0 bases, there was a span of 17 bases. CDR3 length equals 17 residues. Per germline, CDR1 SGHTS and CDR2 YDEGEE. The CDR3 here is CASSFSPNSKYQETQYF. The CDR3 bases are TGTGCCAGCAGCTTCAGCCCCAACTCGAAGTACCAAGAGACCCAGTACTTC.